The clone carrying this TCR beta chain was found a few times. What it recognizes is unknown. This record belongs to a study of Graves' ophthalmopathy and Graves' hyperthyroidism. In the study overall: Stable hyperthyroidism was defined by absence of ophthalmopathy within 18 months of follow-up.

Researchers took RNA transcripts and amplified TCR beta CDR3 regions from them. The first-round RT-PCR employed HTBI primers together with the Qiagen OneStep RT-PCR kit. A multiplex PCR was then performed as the second round. TCRdb re-analysed the multiplex PCR reads in MiXCR, keeping a single row per CDR3 protein. The top ten hold 11% of the sample, which has approximately 1.2 million distinct CDR3 sequences, less than 45% seen once. New diagnoses, under 2 months' duration, and ages 18 to 65 characterized the hyperthyroidism patients. Patients with other autoimmune diseases, uncontrolled infections, pregnancy or lactation were excluded. Study-wide findings and caveats: Blood was where most expanded thyroid clonotypes above 0.001 frequency also turned up.

The material sequenced was peripheral blood or thyroid tissue (not recorded which). This receptor was taken from an adult man with Graves' hyperthyroidism.

CDR3 region: CSVGQGARGDTEAFF. DNA of the CDR3: TGCAGCGTTGGACAGGGAGCGCGAGGGGACACTGAAGCTTTCTTT. V is TRBV29-1 and J is TRBJ1-1, with 7 positions matching TRBD1. The length of the CDR3 is 15 residues. CDR1 and CDR2 from the germline V gene are SQVTM and ANQGSEA. J was trimmed by 3 bases and V by 4 bases; bases with no gene match: 11.